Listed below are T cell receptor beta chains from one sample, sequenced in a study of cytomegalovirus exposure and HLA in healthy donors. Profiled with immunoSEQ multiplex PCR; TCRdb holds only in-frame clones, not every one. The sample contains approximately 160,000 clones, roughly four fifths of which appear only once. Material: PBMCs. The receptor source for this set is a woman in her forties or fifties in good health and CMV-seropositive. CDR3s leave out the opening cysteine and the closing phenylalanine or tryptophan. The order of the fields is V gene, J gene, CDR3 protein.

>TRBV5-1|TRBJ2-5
ASSTGASGEQY
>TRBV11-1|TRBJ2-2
ASSWGQGAVTGELF
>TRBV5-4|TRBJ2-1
ASRSTTSGGAGEQF
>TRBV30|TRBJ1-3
AWTGGYSGNTIY
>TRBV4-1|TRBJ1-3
ASSQQGSGNTIY
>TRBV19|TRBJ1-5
ASSIDRFSNQPQH
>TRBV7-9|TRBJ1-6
ASSSTGRPPLH
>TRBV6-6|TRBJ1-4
ASSFPGQGGEKLF
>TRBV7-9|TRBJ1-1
ASNRGGNTEAF
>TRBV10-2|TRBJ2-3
ASSDLGIDTQY
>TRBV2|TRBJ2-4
ASRRDRLAKNIQY
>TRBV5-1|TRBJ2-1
ASSSRDRDRDEQF
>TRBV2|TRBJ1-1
ASGGGEAF
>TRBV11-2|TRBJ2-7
ASSLDRGEQY
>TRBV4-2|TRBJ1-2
ASSQRTGTPLANYGYT
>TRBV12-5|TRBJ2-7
ASGLPGIPYEQY
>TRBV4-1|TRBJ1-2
ASSQGDRGDYGYT
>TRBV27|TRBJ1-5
ASSDRDRYNQPQH
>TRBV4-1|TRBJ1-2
ASSRAGEEVDGYT
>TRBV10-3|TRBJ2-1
AISPPGGGYNEQF
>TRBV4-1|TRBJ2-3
ASSPTRGTTDTQY
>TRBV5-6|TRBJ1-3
ASNFDSLDSGNTIY
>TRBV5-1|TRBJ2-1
ASSLFGTNTNEQF
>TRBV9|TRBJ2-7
ASSGGTLREQY
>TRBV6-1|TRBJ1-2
ASRDLGYA
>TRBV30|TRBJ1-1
AWSVLGRGATEAF
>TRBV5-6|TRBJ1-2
ASSLGQYPGGYT
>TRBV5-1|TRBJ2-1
ASSLSRAPYNEQF
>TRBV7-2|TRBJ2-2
ASSLVERGGGELF
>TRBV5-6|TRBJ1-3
ASSLAGGAHGNTIY
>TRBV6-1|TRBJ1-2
ASSSRTGTGYT
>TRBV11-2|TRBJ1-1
ASSPYTGGYTEAF
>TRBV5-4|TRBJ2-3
ASSLQGARDTQY
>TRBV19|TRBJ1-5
ASSPGQGNQPQH
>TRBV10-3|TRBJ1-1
AARGGGDTEAF
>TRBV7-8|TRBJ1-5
ASSLSGSSNQPQH
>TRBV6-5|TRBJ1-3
ASRYLDRGSGNTIY
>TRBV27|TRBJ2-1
ASSLSFGLDRPNEQF
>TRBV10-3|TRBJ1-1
ASTSSESNTEAF
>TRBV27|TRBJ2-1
ASSRLAELGYEQF
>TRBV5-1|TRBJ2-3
ASSTPGGAADTQY
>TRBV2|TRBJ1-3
ASSSQGARNTIY
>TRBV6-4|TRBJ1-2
ASSPETGSGGYT
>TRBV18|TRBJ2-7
ASSPLGQTTYEQY
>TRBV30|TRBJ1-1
AWSLSGRNTEAF
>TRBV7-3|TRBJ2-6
ASRSGGSGANVLT
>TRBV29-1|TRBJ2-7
SVATGSEQY
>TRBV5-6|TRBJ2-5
ASKFRDRGVETQY
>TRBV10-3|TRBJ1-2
AISEAGQGADGYT
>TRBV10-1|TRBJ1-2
ASSSLPGTADLNYGYT
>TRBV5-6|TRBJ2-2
ASSATGRRVGELF
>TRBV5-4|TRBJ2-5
ASSYRQYQETQY
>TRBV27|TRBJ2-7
ASSPGTGLTYEQY
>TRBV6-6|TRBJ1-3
ASSRRGLQDTIY
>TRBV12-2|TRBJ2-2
ASRLDCGRNTGELF
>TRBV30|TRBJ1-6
AWSGQGSPLH
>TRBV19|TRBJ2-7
ASSVLAGTYEQY
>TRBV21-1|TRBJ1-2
ASRNRVIYGYT
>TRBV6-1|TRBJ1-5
ASSKGAINQPQH